The text below deals with one T cell receptor beta chain. The sample is drawn from a study of blood T cell repertoires in COVID-19. Study-wide background: Spain, Italy and the United States supplied samples that represented acute and convalescent COVID-19.

The CDR3 totals 12 residues. Trimming cost V 5 bases and J 8 bases, with 12 bases left between them. CDR1 and CDR2 from the germline V gene are SEHNR and FQNEAQ (reference sequence). Original processing methods: Quantification of nucleated cells was approximated via reference gene primer amplification. TCRdb's copy holds only in-frame clones and misses some; the assay was immunoSEQ multiplex PCR. V and J calls and clone size are those listed in that table; D and trimming were worked out from the DNA. The table shows more than 300,000 clones, with 75% to 90% occurring only once. Sequencing was carried out using PBMCs or T cells enriched from blood (not recorded which). V gene TRBV7-9 combines with J gene TRBJ1-2; D is perhaps TRBD1 (5 bases). The source of this sequence is a woman aged 45-65 years who had recovered from COVID-19. CDR3 sequence: CASSPPGLGYTF. The DNA of the CDR3 is TGTGCCAGCAGCCCTCCAGGGCTGGGCTACACCTTC.